Measured by frequency, the clone carrying this T cell receptor beta chain is medium-sized. Its antigen is undetermined. This sample was included in a study of CXCR3-negative and CXCR3-positive naive CD8 T cells. In the study overall: The total count of TRB reads reached approximately 150 million, and each library contributed about 1.5 +/- 0.3 million. Study findings and constraints: Comparison of naive CXCR3-negative and CXCR3-positive cells revealed similar TRBV-TRBJ usage, while memory cells differed. Hydrophobicity of TRB CDR3s was greater in CXCR3-positive naive cells than in CXCR3-negative naive cells.

CDR3 length: 14 amino acids. Germline V gene lookup returns CDR1 SGHRS and CDR2 YFSETQ. cDNA libraries for TRB were generated by 5' RACE incorporating UMI labels. TCRdb re-called the 5' RACE reads and shows each CDR3 protein once, DNA omitted. The repertoire table contains about 6,700 distinct CDR3 sequences. Material: naive CXCR3+ CD8+ T cells from blood. Subset described: CD45RO-CCR7+CD27+CD95- naive CD8+ T cells expressing CXCR3 (TNR3+). The sequence derives from a human donor in good health. Some clones in this sample may be carry-over from other donors' samples. The rearrangement uses TRBV5-1 and TRBJ1-1. This CDR3 reads CASSLGQANTEAFF. Looking up the rest from reference TRBV5-1 and TRBJ1-1 gives the full variable domain: KAGVTQTPRYLIKTRGQQVTLSCSPISGHRSVSWYQQTPGQGLQFLFEYFSETQRNKGNFPGRFSGRQFSNSRSEMNVSTLELGDSALYLCASSLGQANTEAFFGQGTRLTVV.